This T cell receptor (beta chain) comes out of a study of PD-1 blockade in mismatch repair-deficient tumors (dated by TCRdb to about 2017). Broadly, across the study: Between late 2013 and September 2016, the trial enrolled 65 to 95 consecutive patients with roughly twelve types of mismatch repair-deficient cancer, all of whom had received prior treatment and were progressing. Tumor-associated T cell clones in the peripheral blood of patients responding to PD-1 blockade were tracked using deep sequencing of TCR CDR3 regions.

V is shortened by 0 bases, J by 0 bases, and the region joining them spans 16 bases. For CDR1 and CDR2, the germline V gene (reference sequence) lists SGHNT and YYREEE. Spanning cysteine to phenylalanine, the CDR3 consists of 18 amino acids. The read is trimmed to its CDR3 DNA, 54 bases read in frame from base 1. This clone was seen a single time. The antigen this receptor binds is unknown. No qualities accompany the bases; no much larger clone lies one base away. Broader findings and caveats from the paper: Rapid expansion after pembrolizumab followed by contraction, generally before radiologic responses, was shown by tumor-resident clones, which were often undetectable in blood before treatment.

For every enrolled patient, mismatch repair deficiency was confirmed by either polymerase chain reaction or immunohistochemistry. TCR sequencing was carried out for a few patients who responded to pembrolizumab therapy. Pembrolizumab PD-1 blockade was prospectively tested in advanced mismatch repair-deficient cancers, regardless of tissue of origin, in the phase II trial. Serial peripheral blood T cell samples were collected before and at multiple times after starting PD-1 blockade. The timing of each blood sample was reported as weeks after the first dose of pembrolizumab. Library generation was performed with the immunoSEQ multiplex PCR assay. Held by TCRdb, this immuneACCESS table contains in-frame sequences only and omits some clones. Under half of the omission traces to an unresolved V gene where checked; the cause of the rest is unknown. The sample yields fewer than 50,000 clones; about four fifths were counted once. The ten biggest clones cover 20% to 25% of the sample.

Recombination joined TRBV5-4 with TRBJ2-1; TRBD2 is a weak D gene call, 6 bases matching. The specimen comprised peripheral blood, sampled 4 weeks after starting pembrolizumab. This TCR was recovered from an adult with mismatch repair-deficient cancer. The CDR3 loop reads CASSLGHSSASSYNEQFF. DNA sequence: TGTGCCAGCAGCTTGGGGCATTCTAGCGCCAGCTCCTACAATGAGCAGTTCTTC.